This T cell receptor beta chain was found in a study of cytomegalovirus exposure and HLA in healthy donors. Study-level findings and limits: High specificity and sensitivity for cytomegalovirus status were reported for the classifier.

Germline V lookup: CDR1 GTSNPN, CDR2 SVGIG (reference sequence). V was pared by 3 bases and J by 7 bases, with 8 bases of the junction left unmatched. This CDR3 is 14 amino acids long. Clones were read by immunoSEQ multiplex PCR, and TCRdb kept only the in-frame ones, dropping some. In the table there are some 150,000 clones, around 90% of which are singletons. The donors were part of the validation cohort of 100 to 150 subjects. That cohort was separate from the first cohort, which comprised about 730 subjects. Turning to this clone: The antigen remains undetermined.

The sequencing input was PBMCs. This clonotype was sampled from a woman aged 18-29 years in good health and CMV-seropositive. The chain couples TRBV30 to TRBJ1-3, with 8 bases fitting TRBD1. CDR3 sequence reads: CAWSPGQVLNTIYF. The CDR3 nucleotides read TGTGCCTGGAGCCCGGGACAGGTTTTGAACACCATATATTTT.